What follows is one T cell receptor beta chain and its context. What it binds is unknown. Some clones are missing from TCRdb's copy, which holds only in-frame ones; the method was immunoSEQ multiplex PCR. The repertoire holds about 450,000 clones, roughly 85% seen once, with less than 15% in the top ten. These data come from a study of shared clonotypes between healthy human individuals. Study-wide results and caveats: Donor clonotype sharing was expected to depend on sequencing depth.

The study drew its donors from healthy HIV-negative adults without recent acute infections or vaccinations. The donors were all Caucasian adults (living in Nashville, Tennessee). Between the trimmed V and J ends, which lost 2 bases and 7 bases, there was a span of 9 bases. This CDR3 has 13 residues. CDR1 SGHAT and CDR2 FQNNGV come from the germline V gene. The sequencing sample was made of PBMCs. The receptor was isolated from a woman between 35 and 50 years old in good health. Some clones in this sample may be carry-over from other donors' samples. The chain has TRBV11-2 and TRBJ2-1; D gene ambiguous. CDR3 DNA: TGTGCCAGCAGCTTAACCCTGCGGAATGAGCAGTTCTTC. Amino acid sequence: CASSLTLRNEQFF.